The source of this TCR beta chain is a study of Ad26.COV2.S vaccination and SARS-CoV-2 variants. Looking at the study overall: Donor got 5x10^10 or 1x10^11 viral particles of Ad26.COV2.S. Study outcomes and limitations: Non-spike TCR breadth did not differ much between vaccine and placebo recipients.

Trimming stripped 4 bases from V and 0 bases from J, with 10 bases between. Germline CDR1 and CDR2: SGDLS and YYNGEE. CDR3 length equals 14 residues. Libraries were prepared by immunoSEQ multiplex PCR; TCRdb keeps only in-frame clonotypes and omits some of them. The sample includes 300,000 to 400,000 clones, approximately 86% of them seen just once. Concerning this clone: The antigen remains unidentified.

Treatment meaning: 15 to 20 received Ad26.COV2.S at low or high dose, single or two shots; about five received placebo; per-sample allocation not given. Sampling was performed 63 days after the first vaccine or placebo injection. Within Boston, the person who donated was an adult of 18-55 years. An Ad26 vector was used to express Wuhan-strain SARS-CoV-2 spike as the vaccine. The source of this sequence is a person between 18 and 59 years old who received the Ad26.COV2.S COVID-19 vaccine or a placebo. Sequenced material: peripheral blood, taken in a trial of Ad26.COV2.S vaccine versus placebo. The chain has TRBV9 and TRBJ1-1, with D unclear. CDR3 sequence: CASSPWTVNTEAFF. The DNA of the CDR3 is TGTGCCAGCAGCCCATGGACGGTGAACACTGAAGCTTTCTTT.